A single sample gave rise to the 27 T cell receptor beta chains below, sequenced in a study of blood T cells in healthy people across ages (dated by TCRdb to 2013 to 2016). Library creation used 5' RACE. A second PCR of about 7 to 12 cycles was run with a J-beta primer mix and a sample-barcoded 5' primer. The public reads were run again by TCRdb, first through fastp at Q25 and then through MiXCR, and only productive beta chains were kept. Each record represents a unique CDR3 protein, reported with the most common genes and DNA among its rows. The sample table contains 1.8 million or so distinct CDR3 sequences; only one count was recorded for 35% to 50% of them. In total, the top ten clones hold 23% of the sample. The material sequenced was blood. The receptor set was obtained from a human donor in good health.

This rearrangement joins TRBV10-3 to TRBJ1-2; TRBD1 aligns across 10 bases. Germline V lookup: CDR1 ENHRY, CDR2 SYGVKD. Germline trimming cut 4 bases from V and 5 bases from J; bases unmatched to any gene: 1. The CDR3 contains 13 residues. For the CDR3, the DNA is TGTGCCATCAGTGCGGACAGGGGGTATGGCTACACCTTC. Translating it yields CAISADRGYGYTF.

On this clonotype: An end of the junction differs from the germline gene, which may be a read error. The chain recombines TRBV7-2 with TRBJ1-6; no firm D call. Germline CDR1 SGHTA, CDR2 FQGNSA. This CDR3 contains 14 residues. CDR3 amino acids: CASSPPVRNSPLHF. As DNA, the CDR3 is TGCGCCAGCAGCCCCCCGGTCCGAAATTCACCCCTCCACTTT.

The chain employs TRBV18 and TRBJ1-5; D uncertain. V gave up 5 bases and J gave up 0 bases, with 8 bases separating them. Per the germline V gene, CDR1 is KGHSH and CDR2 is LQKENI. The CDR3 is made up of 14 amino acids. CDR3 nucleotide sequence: TGTGCCAGCTCAAGGGAACTTAGCAATCAGCCCCAGCATTTT. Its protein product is CASSRELSNQPQHF.

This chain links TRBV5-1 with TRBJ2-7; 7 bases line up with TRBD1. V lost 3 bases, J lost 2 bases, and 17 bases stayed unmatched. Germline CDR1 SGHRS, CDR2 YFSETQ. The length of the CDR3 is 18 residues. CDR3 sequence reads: CASSSAGGRLGIAYEQYF. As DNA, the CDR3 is TGCGCCAGCAGCTCCGCAGGGGGAAGGTTAGGGATTGCCTACGAGCAGTACTTC.

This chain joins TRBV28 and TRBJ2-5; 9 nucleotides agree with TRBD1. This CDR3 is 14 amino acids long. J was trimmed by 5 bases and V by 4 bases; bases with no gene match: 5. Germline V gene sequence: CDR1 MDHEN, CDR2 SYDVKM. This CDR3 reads CASSYTGGSETQYF. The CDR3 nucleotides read TGTGCCAGCAGTTACACAGGGGGCAGTGAGACCCAGTACTTC.

CDR3 loop: CAISDRDTGEKLFF. CDR3 DNA sequence: TGTGCCATCAGTGATCGTGACACAGGTGAAAAACTGTTTTTT. This chain uses TRBV10-3 with TRBJ1-4, with TRBD1 as a possible D gene (5 bases). The V gene's germline CDR1 is ENHRY and CDR2 SYGVKD. This CDR3 contains 14 residues. The V gene lost 3 bases and the J gene lost 7 bases, with 12 bases spanning the gap.

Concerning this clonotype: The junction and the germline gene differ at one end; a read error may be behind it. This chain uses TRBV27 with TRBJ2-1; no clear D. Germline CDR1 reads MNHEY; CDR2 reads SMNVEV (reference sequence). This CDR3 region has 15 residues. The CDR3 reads CASSLSSGSFNEQFF. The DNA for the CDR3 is TGTGCCAGCAGTTTATCCTCTGGGTCCTTCAATGAGCAGTTCTTC.

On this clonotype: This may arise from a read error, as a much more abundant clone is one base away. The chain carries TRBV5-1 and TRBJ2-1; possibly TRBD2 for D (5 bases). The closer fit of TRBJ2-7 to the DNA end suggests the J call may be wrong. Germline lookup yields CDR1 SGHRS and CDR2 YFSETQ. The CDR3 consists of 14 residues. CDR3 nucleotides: TGCGCCAGCAGCTTGGACCGGGCGGGCGGTGAGCAGTACTTC. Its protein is CASSLDRAGGEQYF.

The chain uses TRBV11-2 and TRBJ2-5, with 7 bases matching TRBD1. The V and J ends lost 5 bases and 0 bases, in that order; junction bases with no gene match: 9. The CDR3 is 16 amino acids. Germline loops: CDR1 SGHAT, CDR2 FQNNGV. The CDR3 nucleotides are TGTGCCAGCAGCACCCGGGGACAGAAGTACCAAGAGACCCAGTACTTC. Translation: CASSTRGQKYQETQYF. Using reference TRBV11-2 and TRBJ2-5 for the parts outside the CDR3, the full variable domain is EAGVAQSPRYKIIEKRQSVAFWCNPISGHATLYWYQQILGQGPKLLIQFQNNGVVDDSQLPKDRFSAERLKGVDSTLKIQPAKLEDSAVYLCASSTRGQKYQETQYFGPGTRLLVL.

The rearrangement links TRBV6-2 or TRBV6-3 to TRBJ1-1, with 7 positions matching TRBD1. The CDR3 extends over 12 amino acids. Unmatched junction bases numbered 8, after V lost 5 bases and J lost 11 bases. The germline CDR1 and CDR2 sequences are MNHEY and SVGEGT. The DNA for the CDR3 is TGTGCCAGCAGTCAAACGGACAGGAAGGCTTTCTTT. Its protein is CASSQTDRKAFF.

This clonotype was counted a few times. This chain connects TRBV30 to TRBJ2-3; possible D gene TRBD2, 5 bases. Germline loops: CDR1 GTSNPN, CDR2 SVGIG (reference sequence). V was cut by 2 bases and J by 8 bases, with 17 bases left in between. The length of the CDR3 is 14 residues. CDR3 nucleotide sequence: TGTGCCTGGAGTTTTGGAGGATTGATTGGTACGCAGTATTTT. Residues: CAWSFGGLIGTQYF.

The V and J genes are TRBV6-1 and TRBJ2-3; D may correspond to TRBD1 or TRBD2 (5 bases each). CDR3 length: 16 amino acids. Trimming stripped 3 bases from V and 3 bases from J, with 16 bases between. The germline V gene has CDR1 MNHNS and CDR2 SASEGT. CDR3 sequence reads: CASSDSVAGSTDTQYF. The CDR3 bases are TGTGCCAGCAGTGATTCTGTGGCAGGGAGTACAGATACGCAGTATTTT.

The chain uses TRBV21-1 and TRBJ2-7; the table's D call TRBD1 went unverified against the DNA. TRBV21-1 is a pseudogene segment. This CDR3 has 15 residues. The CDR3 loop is CASPPQGKVNYEQYF. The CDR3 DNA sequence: TGTGCCAGCCCTCCACAGGGAAAGGTTAACTACGAGCAGTACTTC.

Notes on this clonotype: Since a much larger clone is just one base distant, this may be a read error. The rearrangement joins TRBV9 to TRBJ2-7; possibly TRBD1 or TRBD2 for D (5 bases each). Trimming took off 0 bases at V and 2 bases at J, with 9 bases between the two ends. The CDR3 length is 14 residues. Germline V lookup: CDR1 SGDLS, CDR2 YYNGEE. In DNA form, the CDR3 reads TGTGCCAGCAGCGTAGTAGGGGACCCCTACGAGCAGTACTTC. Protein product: CASSVVGDPYEQYF.

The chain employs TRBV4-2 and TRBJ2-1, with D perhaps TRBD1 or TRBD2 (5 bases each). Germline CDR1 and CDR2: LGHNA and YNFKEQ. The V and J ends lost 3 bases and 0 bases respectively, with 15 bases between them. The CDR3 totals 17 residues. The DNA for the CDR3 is TGTGCCAGCAGCCAGGACCAGGCGAGGGGCTCCTACAATGAGCAGTTCTTC. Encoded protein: CASSQDQARGSYNEQFF.

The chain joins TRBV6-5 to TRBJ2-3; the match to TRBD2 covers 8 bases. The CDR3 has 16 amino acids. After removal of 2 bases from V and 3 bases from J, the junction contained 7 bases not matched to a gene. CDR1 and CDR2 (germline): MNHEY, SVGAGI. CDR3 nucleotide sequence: TGTGCCAGCAGTTACGTTGCGGGGGGTTTAACAGATACGCAGTATTTT. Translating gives CASSYVAGGLTDTQYF.

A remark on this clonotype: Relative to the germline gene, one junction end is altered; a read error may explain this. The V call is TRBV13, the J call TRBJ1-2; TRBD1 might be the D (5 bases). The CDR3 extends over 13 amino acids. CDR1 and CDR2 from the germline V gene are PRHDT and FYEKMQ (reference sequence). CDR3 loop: CASRLAGLGGYTF. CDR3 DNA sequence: TGTGCCAGCAGATTAGCAGGGCTGGGTGGCTACACCTTC.

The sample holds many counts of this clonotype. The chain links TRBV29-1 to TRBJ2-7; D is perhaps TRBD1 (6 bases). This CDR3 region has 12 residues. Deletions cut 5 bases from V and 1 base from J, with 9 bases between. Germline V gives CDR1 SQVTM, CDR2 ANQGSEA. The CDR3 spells CSVKQGSYEQYF. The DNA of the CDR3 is TGCAGCGTTAAACAGGGATCCTACGAGCAGTACTTC.

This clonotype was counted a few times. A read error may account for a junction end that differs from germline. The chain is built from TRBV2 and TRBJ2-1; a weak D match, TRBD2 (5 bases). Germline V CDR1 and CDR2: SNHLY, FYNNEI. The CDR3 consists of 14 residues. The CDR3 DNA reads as TGTGCCAGCAGGGAAGCCGGGAACAACAATGAGCAGTTCTTC. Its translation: CASREAGNNNEQFF.

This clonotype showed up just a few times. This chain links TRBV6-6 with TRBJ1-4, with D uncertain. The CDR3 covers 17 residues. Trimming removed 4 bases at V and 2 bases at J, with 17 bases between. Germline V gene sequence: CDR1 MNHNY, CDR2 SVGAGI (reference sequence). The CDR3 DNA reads TGTGCCAGCAGTTTCCCAATCTCGGAGGGTACTAATGAAAAACTGTTTTTT. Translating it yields CASSFPISEGTNEKLFF.

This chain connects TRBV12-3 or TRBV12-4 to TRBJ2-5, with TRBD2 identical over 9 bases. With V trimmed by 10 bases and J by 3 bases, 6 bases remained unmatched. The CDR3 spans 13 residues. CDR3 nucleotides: TGTGCCATTAGCGGGGGAGGCGAAGAGACCCAGTACTTC. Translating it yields CAISGGGEETQYF.

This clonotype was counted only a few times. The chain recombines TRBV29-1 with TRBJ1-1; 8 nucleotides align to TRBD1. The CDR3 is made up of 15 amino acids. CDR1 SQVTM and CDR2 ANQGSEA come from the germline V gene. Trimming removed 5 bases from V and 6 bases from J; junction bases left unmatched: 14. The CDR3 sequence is CSVIDRGRIEAEAFF. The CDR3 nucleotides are TGCAGCGTTATAGACAGGGGAAGGATCGAGGCTGAAGCTTTCTTT.

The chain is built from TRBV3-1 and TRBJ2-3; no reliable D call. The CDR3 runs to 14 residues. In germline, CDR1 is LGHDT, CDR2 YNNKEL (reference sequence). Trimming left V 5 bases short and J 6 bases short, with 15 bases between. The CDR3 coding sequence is TGTGCCAGCAGCATAAATCCCTCCACGGATACGCAGTATTTT. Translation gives CASSINPSTDTQYF.

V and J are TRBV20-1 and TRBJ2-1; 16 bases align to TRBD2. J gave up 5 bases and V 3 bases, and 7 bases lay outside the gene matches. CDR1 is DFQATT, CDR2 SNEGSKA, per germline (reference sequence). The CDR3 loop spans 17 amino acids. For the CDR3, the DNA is TGCAGTGCTAGTAAGGGACTAGCGGGGGGGATTAACAATGAGCAGTTCTTC. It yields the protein CSASKGLAGGINNEQFF.

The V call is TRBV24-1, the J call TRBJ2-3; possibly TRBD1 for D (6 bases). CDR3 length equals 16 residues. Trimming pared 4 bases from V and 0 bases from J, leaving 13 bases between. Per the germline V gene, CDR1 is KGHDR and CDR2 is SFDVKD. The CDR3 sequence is CATSDPRQVSTDTQYF. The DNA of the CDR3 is TGTGCCACCAGTGACCCCAGACAGGTCAGCACAGATACGCAGTATTTT.

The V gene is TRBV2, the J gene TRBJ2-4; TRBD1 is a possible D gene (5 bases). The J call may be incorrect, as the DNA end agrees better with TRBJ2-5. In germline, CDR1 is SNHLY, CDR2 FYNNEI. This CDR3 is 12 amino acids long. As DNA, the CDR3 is TGTGCCAGCAGCGTACAGGAAGAGACCCAGTACTTC. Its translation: CASSVQEETQYF.

The CDR3 loop reads CASSLRRQSSTQYF. In DNA form, the CDR3 reads TGTGCCAGCAGTTTGCGGCGACAGTCATCGACCCAGTACTTC. The rearrangement uses TRBV28 and TRBJ2-5; a possible D gene is TRBD1 (5 bases). Trimming removed 3 bases at V and 7 bases at J, with 15 bases between. The CDR3 loop spans 14 amino acids. Per germline, CDR1 MDHEN and CDR2 SYDVKM.